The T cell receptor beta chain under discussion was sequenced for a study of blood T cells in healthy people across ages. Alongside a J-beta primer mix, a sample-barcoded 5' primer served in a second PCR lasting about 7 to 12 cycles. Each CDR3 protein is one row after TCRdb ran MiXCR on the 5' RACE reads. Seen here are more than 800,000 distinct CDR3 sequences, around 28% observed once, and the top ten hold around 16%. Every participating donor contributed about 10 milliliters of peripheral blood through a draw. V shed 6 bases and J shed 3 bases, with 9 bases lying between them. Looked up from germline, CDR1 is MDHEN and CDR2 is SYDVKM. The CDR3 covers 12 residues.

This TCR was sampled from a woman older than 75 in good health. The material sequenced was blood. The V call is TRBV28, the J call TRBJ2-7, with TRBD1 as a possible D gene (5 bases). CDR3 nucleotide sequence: TGTGCCAGCAGGACAGCATACTACGAGCAGTACTTC. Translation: CASRTAYYEQYF.